This TCR beta chain derives from a study of cytomegalovirus exposure and HLA in healthy donors. Study-wide results and limits: Across HLA loci, a later analysis found differing TCR association rates, with DRB1 most and HLA-C fewest. The study recorded fewer than 200 TCR beta chains that were cytomegalovirus-associated. Highly shared variants forming one cluster were likely a sequencing artifact.

A note on this clone: Its antigen remains unknown.

The PCR employed 60 Vbeta primers together with 13 Jbeta primers. The table came from immunoSEQ multiplex PCR; TCRdb's copy has only in-frame clones and leaves some out. The data contain under 110,000 clones, roughly 74% of them singletons. The sample was PBMCs. The clonotype comes from a middle-aged woman in good health and CMV-seronegative.

In DNA form, the CDR3 reads TGCGCCAGCAGCTTGGGAGGGAGCGGTTTCTACGAGCAGTACTTC. Its translation: CASSLGGSGFYEQYF. This chain connects TRBV5-1 to TRBJ2-7; a weak D match, TRBD2 (5 bases). This CDR3 is 15 amino acids long. The germline V gene has CDR1 SGHRS and CDR2 YFSETQ. The V end was cut by 0 bases, the J end by 3 bases, with 13 bases between.